These 16 T cell receptor beta chains share one sample of origin, sequenced in a study of blood T cell repertoires in COVID-19. The method was immunoSEQ multiplex PCR; TCRdb's version includes in-frame clones alone and lacks a portion of them. The sample lists 100,000 to 120,000 clones; roughly 84% were seen once. Source material: peripheral blood. The receptors shown here come from a woman in her 40s with acute or convalescent COVID-19.

V usage is TRBV7-6 and J usage is TRBJ2-5; perhaps TRBD1 as D (6 bases). This CDR3 comprises 19 residues. Germline CDR1 is SGHVS and CDR2 is FNYEAQ. Trimming took 5 bases from V and 2 from J, leaving 27 bases between them. CDR3 loop: CASSPTVGQSMTRQETQYF. CDR3 nucleotides: TGTGCCAGCAGCCCAACTGTGGGACAATCTATGACCCGACAAGAGACCCAGTACTTC.

This clone was detected a few times. This rearrangement joins TRBV28 to TRBJ1-1, with D possibly matching TRBD1 (5 bases). Trimming took off 2 bases at V and 5 bases at J, with 15 bases between the two ends. The CDR3 length is 15 residues. The germline gives CDR1 MDHEN, CDR2 SYDVKM. CDR3 sequence (DNA): TGTGCCAGCAGTTTAAATTGGCAGGGAAAGACTGAAGCTTTCTTT. It yields the protein CASSLNWQGKTEAFF.

The chain combines TRBV6-1 with TRBJ2-7; tentative D call: TRBD1 (5 bases). This CDR3 spans 14 amino acids. CDR1 MNHNS and CDR2 SASEGT come from the germline V gene. Deletions cut 2 bases from V and 4 bases from J, with 12 bases between. The CDR3 reads CASSEPQGTYEQYF. In nucleotides, the CDR3 is TGTGCCAGCAGTGAACCTCAGGGAACGTACGAGCAGTACTTC.

The chain has TRBV5-1 and TRBJ2-1; tentatively, D is TRBD2 (5 bases). Looked up from germline, CDR1 is SGHRS and CDR2 is YFSETQ. Trimming took off 6 bases at V and 7 bases at J, with 17 bases between the two ends. The CDR3 runs 14 residues. CDR3 sequence: CASTFNTGGNEQFF. The CDR3 DNA reads TGCGCCAGCACCTTCAATACGGGCGGGAATGAGCAGTTCTTC.

The V call is TRBV5-1, the J call TRBJ1-2, with D possibly being TRBD1 (6 bases). CDR1 and CDR2 (germline): SGHRS, YFSETQ. The CDR3 contains 13 residues. The V end lost 5 bases, the J end lost 1 base, and 9 bases lay between the germline ends. Written as DNA, the CDR3 is TGCGCCAGCAGAAGGGACAATAACTATGGCTACACCTTC. The encoded protein is CASRRDNNYGYTF.

The chain links TRBV19 to TRBJ1-2, with 7 positions matching TRBD1. CDR1 and CDR2 from the germline V gene are LNHDA and SQIVND (reference sequence). The CDR3 covers 14 residues. Trimming cost V 4 bases and J 3 bases; bases outside gene matches: 5. This chain's CDR3 is CASSTHRGDYGYTF. The DNA of the CDR3 is TGTGCCAGTAGTACCCACAGGGGCGACTATGGCTACACCTTC.

The chain couples TRBV5-1 to TRBJ1-5, with TRBD1 as a possible D gene (5 bases). The V end was cut by 4 bases, the J end by 4 bases, with 12 bases between. The length of the CDR3 is 14 residues. The germline gives CDR1 SGHRS, CDR2 YFSETQ. As DNA, the CDR3 is TGCGCCAGCAGCCCGGCGGGGGGGAATCAGCCCCAGCATTTT. As protein: CASSPAGGNQPQHF.

The genes are TRBV27 and TRBJ2-2; the D gene is possibly TRBD2 (6 bases). CDR1 and CDR2 (germline): MNHEY, SMNVEV (reference sequence). V shed 8 bases and J shed 6 bases, with 13 bases lying between them. The CDR3 contains 13 residues. CDR3 region: CASAPWGAGELFF. The DNA of the CDR3 is TGTGCCAGCGCCCCGTGGGGGGCCGGGGAGCTGTTTTTT.

The rearrangement joins TRBV5-1 to TRBJ2-3; maybe TRBD1 (5 bases). The V end lost 9 bases, the J end lost 2 bases, and 16 bases lay between the germline ends. Germline CDR1 SGHRS, CDR2 YFSETQ. CDR3 size: 14 residues. Here the CDR3 DNA reads TGCGCCACCTCACCCGGACAATACACAGATACGCAGTATTTT. Amino acid sequence: CATSPGQYTDTQYF.

The gene calls are TRBV2 and TRBJ2-7, with D possibly matching TRBD2 (6 bases). The CDR3 has 15 amino acids. CDR1 SNHLY and CDR2 FYNNEI come from the germline V gene. With 3 bases removed from V and 1 base from J, the gap between germline ends came to 13 bases. The CDR3, as DNA: TGTGCCAGCAGTGAGCCGCGGGGCCGATCCTACGAGCAGTACTTC. Translated: CASSEPRGRSYEQYF.

The chain joins TRBV13 to TRBJ1-1; TRBD1 aligns across 9 bases. This CDR3 region has 12 residues. Germline V lookup: CDR1 PRHDT, CDR2 FYEKMQ (reference sequence). The trim removed 5 bases at V and 10 bases at J, leaving 5 bases unmatched. CDR3 sequence (DNA): TGTGCCAGCAGCACACTGGACAGGGGAGCTTTCTTT. As protein: CASSTLDRGAFF.

In its sample, this clone was seen many times. The genes are TRBV29-1 and TRBJ2-2; 8 positions agree with TRBD1. After removal of 7 bases from V and 6 bases from J, the junction contained 7 bases not matched to a gene. Germline-derived CDR1 and CDR2 are SQVTM and ANQGSEA. This CDR3 region has 13 residues. For the CDR3, the DNA is TGCAGCGGATCCAGGGGGCTCGCCGGGGAGCTGTTTTTT. Translation gives CSGSRGLAGELFF.

This sequence joins TRBV18 and TRBJ1-2; possibly TRBD1 for D (5 bases). The CDR3 consists of 14 residues. V was cut by 0 bases and J by 5 bases, with 10 bases left in between. Germline lookup yields CDR1 KGHSH and CDR2 LQKENI. The CDR3 here is CASSPPSGTYGYTF. The CDR3 DNA follows: TGTGCCAGCTCACCACCGTCGGGGACTTATGGCTACACCTTC.

J is TRBJ2-7 and V is TRBV7-2; D is possibly TRBD2 (7 bases). This CDR3 spans 16 amino acids. Trimming stripped 1 base from V and 0 bases from J, with 13 bases between. Germline V gives CDR1 SGHTA, CDR2 FQGNSA. CDR3 sequence reads: CASSLGWGGGSYEQYF. DNA for the CDR3: TGTGCCAGCAGCTTAGGATGGGGAGGGGGCTCCTACGAGCAGTACTTC. The variable domain in full, completed from reference TRBV7-2 and TRBJ2-7, reads GAGVSQSPSNKVTEKGKDVELRCDPISGHTALYWYRQSLGQGLEFLIYFQGNSAPDKSGLPSDRFSAERTGGSVSTLTIQRTQQEDSAVYLCASSLGWGGGSYEQYFGPGTRLTVT.

This clone was recorded a few times. The rearrangement uses TRBV6-4 and TRBJ1-2, with D maybe TRBD1 (6 bases). Germline values: CDR1 MRHNA, CDR2 SNTAGT. V lost 6 bases to trimming and J lost 5 bases, with 19 bases between them. CDR3 length: 15 amino acids. CDR3 DNA sequence: TGTGCCAGCAGCAAAGAGCAGGGGCTTGAGTATGGCTACACCTTC. Residues: CASSKEQGLEYGYTF.

The sample holds a few counts of this clone. This rearrangement joins TRBV11-2 to TRBJ2-7; TRBD1 agrees at 7 bases. V shed 5 bases and J 5 bases; nucleotides not matched to a gene: 12. The germline CDR1 and CDR2 sequences are SGHAT and FQNNGV. There are 15 residues in the CDR3. The CDR3 loop is CASSPIEPTGHEQYF. CDR3 DNA: TGTGCCAGCAGCCCCATCGAACCGACAGGGCACGAGCAGTACTTC.